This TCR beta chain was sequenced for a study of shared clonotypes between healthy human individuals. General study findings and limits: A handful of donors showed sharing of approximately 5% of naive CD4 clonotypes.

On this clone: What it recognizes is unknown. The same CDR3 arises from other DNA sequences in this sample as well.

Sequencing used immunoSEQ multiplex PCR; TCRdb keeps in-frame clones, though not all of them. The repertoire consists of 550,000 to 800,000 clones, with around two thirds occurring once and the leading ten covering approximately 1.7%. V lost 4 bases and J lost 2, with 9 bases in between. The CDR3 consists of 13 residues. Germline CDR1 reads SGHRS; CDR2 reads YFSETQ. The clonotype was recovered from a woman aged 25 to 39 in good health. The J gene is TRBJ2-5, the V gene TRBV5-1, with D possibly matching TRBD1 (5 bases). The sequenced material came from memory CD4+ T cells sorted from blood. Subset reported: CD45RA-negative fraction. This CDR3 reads CASSLRTQETQYF. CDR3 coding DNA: TGCGCCAGCAGCCTGAGGACACAAGAGACCCAGTACTTC.